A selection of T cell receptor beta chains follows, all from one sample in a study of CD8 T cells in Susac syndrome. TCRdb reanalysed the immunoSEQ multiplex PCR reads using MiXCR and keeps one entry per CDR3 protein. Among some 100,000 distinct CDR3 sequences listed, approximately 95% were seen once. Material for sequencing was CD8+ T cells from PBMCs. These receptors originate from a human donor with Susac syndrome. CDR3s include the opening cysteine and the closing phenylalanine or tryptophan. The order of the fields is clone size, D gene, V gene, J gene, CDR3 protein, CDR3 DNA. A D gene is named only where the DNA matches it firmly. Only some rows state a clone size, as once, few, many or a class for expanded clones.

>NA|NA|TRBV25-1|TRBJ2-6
CASSSFSGANVLTF
TGTGCCAGCAGTTCTTTCTCTGGGGCCAACGTCCTGACTTTC
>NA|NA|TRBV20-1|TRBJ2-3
CSARVGGVTDTQYF
TGCAGTGCTAGAGTGGGCGGAGTCACAGATACGCAGTATTTT
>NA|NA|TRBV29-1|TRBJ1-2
CSVESGNYGYTF
TGCAGCGTTGAATCAGGGAACTATGGCTACACCTTC
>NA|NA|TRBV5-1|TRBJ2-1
CASSLVPNEQFF
TGCGCCAGCAGCTTGGTCCCCAATGAGCAGTTCTTC
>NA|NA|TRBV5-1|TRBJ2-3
CASSLGWAWSTDTQYF
TGCGCCAGCAGCTTGGGTTGGGCGTGGAGCACAGATACGCAGTATTTT
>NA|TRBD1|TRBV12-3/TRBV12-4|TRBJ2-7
CASSLKGASYEQYF
TGTGCCAGCAGTTTAAAGGGGGCGAGCTACGAGCAGTACTTC
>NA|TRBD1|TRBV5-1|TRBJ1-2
CASRDRAPGYTF
TGCGCCAGCAGAGACAGGGCCCCTGGCTACACCTTC
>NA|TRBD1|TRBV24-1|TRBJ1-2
CATSGGDRGEYGYTF
TGTGCCACCAGCGGCGGGGACAGGGGGGAATATGGCTACACCTTC
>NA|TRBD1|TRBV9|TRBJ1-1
CASRGTGNTEAFF
TGTGCCAGCAGGGGGACAGGGAACACTGAAGCTTTCTTT
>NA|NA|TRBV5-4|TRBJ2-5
CASSFSPGDETQYF
TGTGCCAGCAGCTTCAGTCCGGGAGATGAGACCCAGTACTTC
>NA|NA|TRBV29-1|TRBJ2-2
CSSRDENTGELFF
TGCAGCTCCCGGGATGAGAACACCGGGGAGCTGTTTTTT
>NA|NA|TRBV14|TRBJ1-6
CASSRSGRSPLHF
TGTGCCAGCAGCCGATCGGGGCGTTCACCCCTCCACTTT
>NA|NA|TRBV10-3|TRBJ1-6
CAISESRSPLHF
TGTGCCATCAGTGAGTCGAGATCACCCCTCCACTTT
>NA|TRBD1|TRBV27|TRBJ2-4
CASSLSSGTVKYF
TGTGCCAGCAGTTTATCCTCCGGGACAGTCAAGTACTTC
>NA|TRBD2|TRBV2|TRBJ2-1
CASSTSEYNEQFF
TGTGCCAGCAGTACTAGCGAATACAATGAGCAGTTCTTC
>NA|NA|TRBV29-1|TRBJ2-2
CSVADRNTGELFF
TGCAGCGTAGCGGACAGGAACACCGGGGAGCTGTTTTTT
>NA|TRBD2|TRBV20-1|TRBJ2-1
CSAPTHHTSGGSGEQFF
TGCAGTGCTCCTACTCATCATACTAGCGGGGGGTCGGGTGAGCAGTTCTTC
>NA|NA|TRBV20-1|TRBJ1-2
CSARVEGMRYGYTF
TGCAGTGCTAGAGTTGAGGGTATGCGGTATGGCTACACCTTC
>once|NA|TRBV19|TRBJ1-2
CASSPGPDRIYGYTF
TGTGCCAGTAGTCCCGGTCCCGATAGGATCTATGGCTACACCTTC
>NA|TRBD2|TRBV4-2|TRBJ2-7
CASSQEGLEEYEQYF
TGTGCCAGCAGCCAAGAGGGACTAGAGGAATACGAGCAGTACTTC